This paragraph reports one T cell receptor beta chain. Its antigen is as yet unknown. The sample comes from a study of shared clonotypes between healthy human individuals. Study at large: A donor's plate count was three for CD4 naive and three for CD4 memory; CD8 naive had two and CD8 memory one.

The assay was immunoSEQ multiplex PCR, and TCRdb's table has in-frame clones only and misses some. In the table there are roughly 570,000 clones, roughly 98% of which are singletons. Germline values: CDR1 MNHEY, CDR2 SVGAGI. CDR3 length equals 12 residues. Trimming removed 5 bases from V and 2 bases from J, with 6 bases in between. Naive CD8 cells comprised CD45RO-negative, CCR7-positively selected cells, excluding terminally differentiated effector memory CD45RA+ cells. Study-wide findings and caveats: It was only blood that was sampled, and tissue repertoires likely differ. Between a few donors, naive CD4 clonotypes were shared at a level of around 4.9%.

The rearrangement uses TRBV6-5 and TRBJ2-5; D uncertain. The sequencing sample was made of naive CD8+ T cells sorted from blood. This clonotype originated in a man aged 25-45 years in good health. CDR3 region: CASSDLQETQYF. Here the CDR3 DNA reads TGTGCCAGCAGTGATCTTCAAGAGACCCAGTACTTC.